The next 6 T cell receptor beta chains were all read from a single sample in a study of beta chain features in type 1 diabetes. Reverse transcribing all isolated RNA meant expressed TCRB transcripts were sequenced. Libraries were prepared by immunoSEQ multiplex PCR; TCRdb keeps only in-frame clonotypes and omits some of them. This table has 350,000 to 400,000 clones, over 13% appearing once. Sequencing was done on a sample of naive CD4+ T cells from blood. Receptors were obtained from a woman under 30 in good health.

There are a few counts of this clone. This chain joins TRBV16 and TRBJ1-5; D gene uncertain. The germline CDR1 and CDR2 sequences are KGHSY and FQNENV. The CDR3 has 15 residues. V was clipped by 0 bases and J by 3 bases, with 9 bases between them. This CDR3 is CASSQSSTVNQPQHF. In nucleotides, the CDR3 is TGTGCCAGCAGCCAATCTAGCACGGTCAATCAGCCCCAGCATTTT.

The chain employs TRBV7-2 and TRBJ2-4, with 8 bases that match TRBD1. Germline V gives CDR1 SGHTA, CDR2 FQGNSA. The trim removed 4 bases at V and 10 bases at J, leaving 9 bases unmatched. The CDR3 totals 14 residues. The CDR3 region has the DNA TGTGCCAGCAGCTCCGCCGGGACAGGAAGAATTCAGTACTTC. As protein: CASSSAGTGRIQYF. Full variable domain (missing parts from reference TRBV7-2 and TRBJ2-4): GAGVSQSPSNKVTEKGKDVELRCDPISGHTALYWYRQSLGQGLEFLIYFQGNSAPDKSGLPSDRFSAERTGGSVSTLTIQRTQQEDSAVYLCASSSAGTGRIQYFGAGTRLSVL.

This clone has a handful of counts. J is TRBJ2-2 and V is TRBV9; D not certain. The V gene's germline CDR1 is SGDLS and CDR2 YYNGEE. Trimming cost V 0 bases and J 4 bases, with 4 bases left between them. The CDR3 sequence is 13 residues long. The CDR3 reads CASSVGRTGELFF. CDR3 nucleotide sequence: TGTGCCAGCAGCGTAGGTCGCACCGGGGAGCTGTTTTTT.

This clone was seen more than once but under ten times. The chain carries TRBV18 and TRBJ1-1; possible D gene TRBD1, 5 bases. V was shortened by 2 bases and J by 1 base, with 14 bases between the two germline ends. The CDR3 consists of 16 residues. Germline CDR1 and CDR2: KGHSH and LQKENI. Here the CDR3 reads CASSPRQGVSNTEAFF. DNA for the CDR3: TGTGCCAGCTCACCAAGGCAGGGCGTCTCGAACACTGAAGCTTTCTTT.

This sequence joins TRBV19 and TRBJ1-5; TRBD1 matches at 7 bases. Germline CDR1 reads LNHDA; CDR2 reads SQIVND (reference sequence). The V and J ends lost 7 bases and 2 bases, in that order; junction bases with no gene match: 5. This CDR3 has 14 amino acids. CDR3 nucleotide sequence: TGTGCCAGTATAGACAGGGCGGGCAATCAGCCCCAGCATTTT. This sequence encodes CASIDRAGNQPQHF.

The CDR3 here is CASAGFYDEKLFF. In DNA, the CDR3 is TGTGCCAGCGCGGGGTTTTATGATGAAAAACTGTTTTTT. The chain couples TRBV25-1 to TRBJ1-4; D call uncertain. CDR1 and CDR2 from the germline V gene are MGHDK and SYGVNS. CDR3 length: 13 amino acids. Trimming removed 8 bases from V and 6 bases from J, with 13 bases in between.